The clone carrying this T cell receptor (beta chain) was recorded many times. As yet, its antigen is unknown. These data belong to a study of identical twins. Study outcomes and limitations: When twins shared out-of-frame alpha sequences, those sequences had excess low generation probability.

With 0 bases removed from V and 5 bases from J, the gap between germline ends came to 17 bases. The CDR3 has 16 amino acids. The V gene's germline CDR1 is MNHEY and CDR2 SVGEGT. TCRdb called the 5' RACE reads again in MiXCR, with one record for every CDR3 protein. The sample has around 250,000 distinct CDR3 sequences; roughly 8% are singletons. The same sample was also studied in work on yellow fever vaccine responses in identical twins.

Sequenced: CD8+ T cells sorted from blood. The genes are TRBV6-2 or TRBV6-3 and TRBJ2-7, with a tentative D call TRBD1 (6 bases). The source of this sequence is a woman aged 18-29 years in good health. DNA for the CDR3: TGTGCCAGCAGTTACTCGATGGGCACAGGGAAGAACGAGCAGTACTTC. As protein: CASSYSMGTGKNEQYF.